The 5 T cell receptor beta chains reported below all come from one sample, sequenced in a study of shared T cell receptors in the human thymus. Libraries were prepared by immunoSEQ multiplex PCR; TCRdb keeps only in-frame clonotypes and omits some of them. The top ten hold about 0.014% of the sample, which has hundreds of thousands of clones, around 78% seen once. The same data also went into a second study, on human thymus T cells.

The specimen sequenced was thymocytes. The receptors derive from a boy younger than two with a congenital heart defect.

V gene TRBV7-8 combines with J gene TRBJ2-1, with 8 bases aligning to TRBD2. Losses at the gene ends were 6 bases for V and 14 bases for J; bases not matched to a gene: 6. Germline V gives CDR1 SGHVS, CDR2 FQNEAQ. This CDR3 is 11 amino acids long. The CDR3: CASSDGGRKFF. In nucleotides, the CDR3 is TGTGCCAGCAGTGACGGCGGGAGGAAGTTCTTC.

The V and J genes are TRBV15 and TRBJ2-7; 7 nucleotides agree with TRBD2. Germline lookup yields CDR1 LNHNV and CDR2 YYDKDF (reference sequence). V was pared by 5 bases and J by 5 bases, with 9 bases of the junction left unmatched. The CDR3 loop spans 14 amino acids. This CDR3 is CATSEAGVGDEQYF. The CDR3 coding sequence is TGTGCCACCAGCGAGGCGGGAGTCGGTGACGAGCAGTACTTC. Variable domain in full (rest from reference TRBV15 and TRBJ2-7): DAMVIQNPRYQVTQFGKPVTLSCSQTLNHNVMYWYQQKSSQAPKLLFHYYDKDFNNEADTPDNFQSRRPNTSFCFLDIRSPGLGDTAMYLCATSEAGVGDEQYFGPGTRLTVT.

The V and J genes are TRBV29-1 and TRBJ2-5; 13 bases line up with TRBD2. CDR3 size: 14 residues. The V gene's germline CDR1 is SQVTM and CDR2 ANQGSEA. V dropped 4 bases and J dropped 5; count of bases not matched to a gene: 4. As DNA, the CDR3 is TGCAGCGTTGCAGGACTAGCGGGAGAGGAGACCCAGTACTTC. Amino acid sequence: CSVAGLAGEETQYF. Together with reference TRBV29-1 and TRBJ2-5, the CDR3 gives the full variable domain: SAVISQKPSRDICQRGTSLTIQCQVDSQVTMMFWYRQQPGQSLTLIATANQGSEATYESGFVIDKFPISRPNLTFSTLTVSNMSPEDSSIYLCSVAGLAGEETQYFGPGTRLLVL.

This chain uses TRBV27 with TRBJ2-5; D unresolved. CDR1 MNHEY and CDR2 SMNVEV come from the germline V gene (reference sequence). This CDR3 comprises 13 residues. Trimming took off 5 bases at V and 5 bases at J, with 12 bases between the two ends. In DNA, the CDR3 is TGTGCCAGCAGTCGAGCCTCTCTGGAGACCCAGTACTTC. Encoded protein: CASSRASLETQYF.

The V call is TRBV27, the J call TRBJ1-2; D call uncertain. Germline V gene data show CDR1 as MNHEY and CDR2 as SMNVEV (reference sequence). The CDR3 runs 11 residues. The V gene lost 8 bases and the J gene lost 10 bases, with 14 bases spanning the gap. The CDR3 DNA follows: TGTGCCAGCGGTAGTACAGTGGACTACACCTTC. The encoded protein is CASGSTVDYTF.